These 3 T cell receptor beta chains were all obtained from the same sample, sequenced in a study of cytomegalovirus exposure and HLA in healthy donors. The study ran its PCR with 60 Vbeta and 13 Jbeta primers. This table comes from immunoSEQ multiplex PCR, and its TCRdb copy is limited to in-frame clones, with some not included. The table has 110,000 to 150,000 clones, 75% seen once. Sequenced input: PBMCs. Source of these receptors: a man aged 40-55 years in good health and CMV-seronegative.

This clone was detected only a few times. The chain couples TRBV9 to TRBJ1-6; the D gene is possibly TRBD1 (5 bases). The V gene's germline CDR1 is SGDLS and CDR2 YYNGEE. Trimming removed 4 bases from V and 8 bases from J, with 19 bases in between. The CDR3 is 16 residues long. The chain's CDR3 is CASSPSRAGLDSPLHF. CDR3 DNA sequence: TGTGCCAGCAGCCCCAGCAGGGCAGGGCTAGATTCACCCCTCCACTTT. The complete variable domain, with remaining parts taken from reference TRBV9 and TRBJ1-6, reads DSGVTQTPKHLITATGQRVTLRCSPRSGDLSVYWYQQSLDQGLQFLIQYYNGEERAKGNILERFSAQQFPDLHSELNLSSLELGDSALYFCASSPSRAGLDSPLHFGNGTRLTVT.

The rearrangement links TRBV6-5 to TRBJ1-6; D call uncertain. From germline, CDR1 is MNHEY and CDR2 SVGAGI. The V and J ends lost 0 bases and 10 bases respectively, with 16 bases between them. The CDR3 totals 16 residues. CDR3 in amino acids: CASSYSIGGSPSPLHF. The CDR3 DNA is TGTGCCAGCAGTTACTCGATAGGCGGGAGTCCCTCACCCCTCCACTTT.

V is TRBV9 and J is TRBJ1-4, with unresolved D. The CDR3 sequence is 13 residues long. The germline V and J ends were trimmed by 1 base and 7 bases, with 8 bases remaining between them. Germline V CDR1 and CDR2: SGDLS, YYNGEE. CDR3 protein: CASSVRGGEKLFF. The CDR3 DNA reads TGTGCCAGCAGCGTACGGGGTGGTGAAAAACTGTTTTTT.